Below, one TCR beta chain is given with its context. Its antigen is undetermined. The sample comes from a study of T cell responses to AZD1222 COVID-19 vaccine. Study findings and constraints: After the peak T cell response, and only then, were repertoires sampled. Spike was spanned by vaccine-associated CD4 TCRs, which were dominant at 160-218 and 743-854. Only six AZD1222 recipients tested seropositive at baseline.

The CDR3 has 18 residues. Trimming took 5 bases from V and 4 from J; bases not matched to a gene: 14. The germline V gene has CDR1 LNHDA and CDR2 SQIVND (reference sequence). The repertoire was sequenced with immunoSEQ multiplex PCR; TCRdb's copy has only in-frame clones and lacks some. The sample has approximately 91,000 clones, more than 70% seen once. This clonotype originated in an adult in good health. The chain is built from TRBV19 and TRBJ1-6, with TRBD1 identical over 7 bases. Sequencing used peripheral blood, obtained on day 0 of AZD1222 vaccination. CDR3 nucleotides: TGTGCCAGTAGTTCTGGGCCGGGACAGAGCCCTTATAATTCACCCCTCCACTTT. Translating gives CASSSGPGQSPYNSPLHF. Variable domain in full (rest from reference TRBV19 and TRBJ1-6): DGGITQSPKYLFRKEGQNVTLSCEQNLNHDAMYWYRQDPGQGLRLIYYSQIVNDFQKGDIAEGYSVSREKKESFPLTVTSAQKNPTAFYLCASSSGPGQSPYNSPLHFGNGTRLTVT.